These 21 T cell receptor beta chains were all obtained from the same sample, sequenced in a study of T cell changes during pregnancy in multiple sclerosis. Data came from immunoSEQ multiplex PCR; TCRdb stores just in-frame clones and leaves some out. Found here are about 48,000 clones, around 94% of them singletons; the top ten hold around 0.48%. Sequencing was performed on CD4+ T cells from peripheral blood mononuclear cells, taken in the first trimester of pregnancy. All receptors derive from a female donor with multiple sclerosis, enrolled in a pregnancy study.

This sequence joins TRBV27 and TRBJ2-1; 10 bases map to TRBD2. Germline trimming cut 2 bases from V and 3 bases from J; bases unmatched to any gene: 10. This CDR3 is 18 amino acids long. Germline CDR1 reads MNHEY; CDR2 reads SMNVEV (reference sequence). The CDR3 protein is CASSLSSGGSSSYNEQFF. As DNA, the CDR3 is TGTGCCAGCAGTTTAAGTAGCGGGGGGTCCTCCAGCTACAATGAGCAGTTCTTC.

CDR3 sequence: CAIGRGTDTQYF. Here the CDR3 DNA reads TGTGCCATCGGGCGGGGCACAGATACGCAGTATTTT. This chain joins TRBV10-3 and TRBJ2-3, with D perhaps TRBD2 (5 bases). In germline, CDR1 is ENHRY, CDR2 SYGVKD. V lost 8 bases, J lost 1 base, and 7 bases lay in between. The CDR3 runs to 12 residues.

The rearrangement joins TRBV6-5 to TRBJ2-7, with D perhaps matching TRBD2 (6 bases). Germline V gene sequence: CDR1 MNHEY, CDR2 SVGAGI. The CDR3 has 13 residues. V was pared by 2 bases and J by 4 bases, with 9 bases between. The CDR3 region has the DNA TGTGCCAGCAGTTACGGACTACCTTACGAGCAGTACTTC. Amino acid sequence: CASSYGLPYEQYF.

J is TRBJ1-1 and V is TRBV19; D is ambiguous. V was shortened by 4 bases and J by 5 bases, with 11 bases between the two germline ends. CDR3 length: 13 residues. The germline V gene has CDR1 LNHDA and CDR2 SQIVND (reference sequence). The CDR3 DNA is TGTGCCAGTAGTAAATCAGGCAAAACTGAAGCTTTCTTT. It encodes CASSKSGKTEAFF.

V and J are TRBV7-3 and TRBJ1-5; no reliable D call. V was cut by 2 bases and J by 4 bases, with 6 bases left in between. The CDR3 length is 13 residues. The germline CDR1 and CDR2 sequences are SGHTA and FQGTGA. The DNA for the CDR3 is TGTGCCAGCAGCTTATCCCCTAATCAGCCCCAGCATTTT. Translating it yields CASSLSPNQPQHF.

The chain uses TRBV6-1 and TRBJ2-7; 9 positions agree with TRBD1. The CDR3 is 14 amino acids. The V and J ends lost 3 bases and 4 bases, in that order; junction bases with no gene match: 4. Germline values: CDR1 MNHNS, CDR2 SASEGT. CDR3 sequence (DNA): TGTGCCAGCAGTGATACAGGGGGCTTGTACGAGCAGTACTTC. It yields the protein CASSDTGGLYEQYF.

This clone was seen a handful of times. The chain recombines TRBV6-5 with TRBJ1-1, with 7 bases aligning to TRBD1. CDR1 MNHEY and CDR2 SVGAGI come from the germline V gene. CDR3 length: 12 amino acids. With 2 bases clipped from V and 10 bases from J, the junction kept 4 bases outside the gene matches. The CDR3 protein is CASSYNQGVAFF. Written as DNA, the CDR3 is TGTGCCAGCAGTTACAACCAGGGGGTAGCTTTCTTT.

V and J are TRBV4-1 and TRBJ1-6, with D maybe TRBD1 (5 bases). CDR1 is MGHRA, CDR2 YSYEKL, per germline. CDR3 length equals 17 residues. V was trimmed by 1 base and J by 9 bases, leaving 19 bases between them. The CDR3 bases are TGCGCCAGCAGCCAAGCAGGAACCGCGAGGGGAGGTTCACCCCTCCACTTT. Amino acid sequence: CASSQAGTARGGSPLHF.

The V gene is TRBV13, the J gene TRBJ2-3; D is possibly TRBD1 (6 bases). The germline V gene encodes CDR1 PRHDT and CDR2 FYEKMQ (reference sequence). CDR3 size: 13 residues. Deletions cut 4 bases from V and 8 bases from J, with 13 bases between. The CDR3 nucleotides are TGTGCCAGCAGCTCCAAACAGGGACCTACGCAGTATTTT. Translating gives CASSSKQGPTQYF.

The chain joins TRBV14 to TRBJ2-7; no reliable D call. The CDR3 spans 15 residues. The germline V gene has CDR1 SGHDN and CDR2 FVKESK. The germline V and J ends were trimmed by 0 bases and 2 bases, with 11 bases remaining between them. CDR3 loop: CASSQDGAGPYEQYF. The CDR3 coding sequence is TGTGCCAGCAGCCAAGACGGCGCAGGTCCCTACGAGCAGTACTTC.

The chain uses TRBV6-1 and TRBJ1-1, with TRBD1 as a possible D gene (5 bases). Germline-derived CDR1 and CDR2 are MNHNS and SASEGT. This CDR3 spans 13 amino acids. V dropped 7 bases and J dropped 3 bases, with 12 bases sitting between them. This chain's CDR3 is CASTQGRDTEAFF. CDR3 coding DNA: TGTGCCAGCACCCAGGGCAGGGACACTGAAGCTTTCTTT.

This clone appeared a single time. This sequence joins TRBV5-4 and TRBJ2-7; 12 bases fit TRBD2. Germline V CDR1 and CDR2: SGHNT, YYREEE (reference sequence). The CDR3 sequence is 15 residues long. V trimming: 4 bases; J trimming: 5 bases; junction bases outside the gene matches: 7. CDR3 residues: CASSARLAGDHEQYF. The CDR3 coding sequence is TGTGCCAGCAGCGCGCGACTAGCGGGGGACCACGAGCAGTACTTC.

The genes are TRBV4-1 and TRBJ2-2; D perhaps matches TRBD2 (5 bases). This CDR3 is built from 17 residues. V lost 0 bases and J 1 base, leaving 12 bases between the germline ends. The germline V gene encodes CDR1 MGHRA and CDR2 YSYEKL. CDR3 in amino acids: CASSQDLTGRNTGELFF. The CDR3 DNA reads TGCGCCAGCAGCCAAGATCTTACGGGGAGGAACACCGGGGAGCTGTTTTTT.

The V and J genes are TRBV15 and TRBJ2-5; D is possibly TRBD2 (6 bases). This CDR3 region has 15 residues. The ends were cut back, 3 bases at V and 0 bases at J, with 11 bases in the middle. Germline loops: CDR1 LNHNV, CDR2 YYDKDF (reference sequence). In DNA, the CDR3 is TGTGCCACCAGCAGGGCCCGCGGGAACCAAGAGACCCAGTACTTC. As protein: CATSRARGNQETQYF.

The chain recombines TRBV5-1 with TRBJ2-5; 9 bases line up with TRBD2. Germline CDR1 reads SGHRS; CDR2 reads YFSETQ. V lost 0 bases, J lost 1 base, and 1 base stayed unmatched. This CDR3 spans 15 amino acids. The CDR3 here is CASSLVLAGQETQYF. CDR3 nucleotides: TGCGCCAGCAGCTTGGTACTAGCGGGCCAAGAGACCCAGTACTTC.

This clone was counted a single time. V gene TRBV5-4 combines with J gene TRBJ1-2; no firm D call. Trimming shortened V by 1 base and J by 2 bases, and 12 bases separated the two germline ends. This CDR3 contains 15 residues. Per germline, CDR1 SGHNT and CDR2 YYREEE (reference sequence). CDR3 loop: CASSLQGRRNYGYTF. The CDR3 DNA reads TGTGCCAGCAGCTTGCAAGGGAGACGAAACTATGGCTACACCTTC.

DNA of the CDR3: TGTGCCAGCAGCTTGGGAACTAGCGGGGGGGCCGGGGAGCTGTTTTTT. It encodes CASSLGTSGGAGELFF. The rearrangement uses TRBV5-4 and TRBJ2-2; the match to TRBD2 covers 13 bases. The CDR3 covers 16 residues. With V trimmed by 0 bases and J by 6 bases, 2 bases remained unmatched. CDR1 SGHNT and CDR2 YYREEE come from the germline V gene (reference sequence).

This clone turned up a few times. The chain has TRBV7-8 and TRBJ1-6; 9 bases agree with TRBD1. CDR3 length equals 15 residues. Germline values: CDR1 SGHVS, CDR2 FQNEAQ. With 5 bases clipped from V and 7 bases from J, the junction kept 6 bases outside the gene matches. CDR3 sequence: CASSGGQGANSPLHF. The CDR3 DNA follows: TGTGCCAGCAGCGGGGGACAGGGTGCCAATTCACCCCTCCACTTT.

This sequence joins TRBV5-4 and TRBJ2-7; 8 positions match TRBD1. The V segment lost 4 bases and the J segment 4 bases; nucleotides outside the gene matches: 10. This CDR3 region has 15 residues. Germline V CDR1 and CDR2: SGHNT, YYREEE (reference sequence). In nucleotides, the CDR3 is TGTGCCAGCAGCCCGGCGAGACAGGGGCCTTACGAGCAGTACTTC. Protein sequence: CASSPARQGPYEQYF.

In DNA form, the CDR3 reads TGTGCCAGCAGTTACAAGGGGGACGCTGAAGCTTTCTTT. Translation: CASSYKGDAEAFF. The genes are TRBV6-6 and TRBJ1-1; D perhaps matches TRBD1 (6 bases). The CDR3 is 13 amino acids. The V end was cut by 2 bases, the J end by 6 bases, with 10 bases between. The germline V gene has CDR1 MNHNY and CDR2 SVGAGI (reference sequence).

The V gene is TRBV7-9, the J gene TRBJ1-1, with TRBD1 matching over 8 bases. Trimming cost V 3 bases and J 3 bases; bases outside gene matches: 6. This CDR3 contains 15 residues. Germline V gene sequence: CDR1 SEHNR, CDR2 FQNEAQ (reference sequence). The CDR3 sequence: CASSFGTGWDTEAFF. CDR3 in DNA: TGTGCCAGCAGCTTTGGGACAGGTTGGGACACTGAAGCTTTCTTT.